The rows below give T cell receptor beta chains drawn from one sample of a study of shared clonotypes between healthy human individuals. Clones were read by immunoSEQ multiplex PCR, and TCRdb kept only the in-frame ones, dropping some. The data contain roughly 2 million clones, about 94% of them seen just once; the ten biggest clones take up 0.13%. The sample taken for sequencing was naive CD4+ T cells sorted from blood. Receptors were obtained from a man aged 18 to 30 in good health. Both conserved end residues are part of each CDR3. The D gene is left open where the match is weak. Not every row has a clone size; where given, it reads once, few, many or a size class.

j_gene,abundance,d_gene,v_gene,CDR3aa,CDR3nt
TRBJ2-7,-,TRBD1,TRBV30,CAWDRDGTGYYEQYF,TGTGCCTGGGACCGAGATGGGACAGGGTACTACGAGCAGTACTTC
TRBJ2-5,-,-,TRBV29-1,CSVEVSRPRQETQYF,TGCAGCGTTGAAGTGTCGAGACCCAGGCAAGAGACCCAGTACTTC
TRBJ1-5,-,-,TRBV18,CASSPDGVNQPQHF,TGTGCCAGCTCACCGGATGGGGTTAATCAGCCCCAGCATTTT
TRBJ1-2,once,TRBD1,TRBV5-1,CASSWGTDRANTF,TGCGCCAGCAGCTGGGGAACGGACAGGGCGAACACCTTC
TRBJ2-7,-,-,TRBV30,CAWSGLSAGEQYF,TGTGCCTGGAGTGGCCTCAGTGCCGGCGAGCAGTACTTC
TRBJ2-7,-,-,TRBV27,CASSLTRGPSYEQYF,TGTGCCAGCAGTTTAACTCGGGGACCTTCCTACGAGCAGTACTTC
TRBJ2-2,-,-,TRBV13,CASSLAGELFF,TGTGCCAGCAGCTTAGCCGGGGAGCTGTTTTTT
TRBJ1-5,-,-,TRBV5-5,CASSLEGVGNQPQHF,TGTGCCAGCAGCTTGGAAGGGGTCGGAAATCAGCCCCAGCATTTT
TRBJ1-4,-,TRBD1,TRBV10-2,CASRENRTTGAVFRLFF,TGCGCCAGCAGAGAAAATAGAACGACAGGGGCCGTATTTAGGCTGTTTTTT
TRBJ2-7,-,-,TRBV6-6,CASSYVRSEQYF,TGTGCCAGCAGTTACGTAAGGTCCGAGCAGTACTTC
TRBJ1-1,-,-,TRBV7-2,CASSFSANTEAFF,TGTGCCAGCAGCTTTTCAGCGAACACTGAAGCTTTCTTT
TRBJ1-1,-,-,TRBV11-2,CASSLDLRGFYTEAFF,TGTGCCAGCAGCTTAGATCTACGGGGCTTTTACACTGAAGCTTTCTTT
TRBJ2-7,-,-,TRBV5-6,CASTEGRGPYEQYF,TGTGCCAGCACCGAGGGCCGGGGACCCTACGAGCAGTACTTC
TRBJ1-3,-,-,TRBV10-1,CASSPGIGNTIYF,TGCGCCAGCAGTCCAGGGATAGGAAACACCATATATTTT
TRBJ2-7,few,TRBD1,TRBV2,CASSPDRASSYEQYF,TGTGCCAGCAGTCCCGACAGGGCCAGCTCCTACGAGCAGTACTTC
TRBJ1-3,-,TRBD1,TRBV29-1,CSVDEGAPGNTIYF,TGCAGCGTTGATGAGGGGGCCCCTGGAAACACCATATATTTT